This TCR beta chain was observed in a study of blood T cell repertoires in COVID-19. On the study more broadly: Some COVID-19 samples were acute and others convalescent; all came from the United States, Italy and Spain. T cells, B-cell-depleted T cells, or PBMCs provided the cDNA or gDNA that served as material.

Per the study methods: Amplified reference gene primers provided the basis for estimating nucleated cell counts. Only in-frame clones appear in the TCRdb table, and some are missing; sequencing was by immunoSEQ multiplex PCR. That table gives V, J and clone size, and the DNA gave D and trimming. Of roughly 69,000 clones in the sample, 79% were seen once. The germline V and J ends were trimmed by 1 base and 7 bases, with 5 bases remaining between them. The germline CDR1 and CDR2 sequences are SGHTA and FQGNSA. This CDR3 is 13 amino acids long. Sequenced material: peripheral blood. The chain combines TRBV7-2 with TRBJ1-6, with D hard to call. The sequence was collected from a woman between 45 and 65 years old with acute or convalescent COVID-19. The CDR3 is CASSLGANSPLHF. As DNA, the CDR3 is TGTGCCAGCAGCTTAGGGGCAAATTCACCCCTCCACTTT. Full variable domain (remainder filled in from reference TRBV7-2 and TRBJ1-6): GAGVSQSPSNKVTEKGKDVELRCDPISGHTALYWYRQSLGQGLEFLIYFQGNSAPDKSGLPSDRFSAERTGGSVSTLTIQRTQQEDSAVYLCASSLGANSPLHFGNGTRLTVT.